The T cell receptor beta chain described here comes from a study of CXCR3-negative and CXCR3-positive naive CD8 T cells. TRB cDNA was prepared as libraries by UMI-labeled 5' RACE. TCRdb reanalyzed the 5' RACE reads, giving one entry per CDR3 protein sequence and no DNA. The sample data list about 5,700 distinct CDR3 sequences. Every subset of CD8+ T cells was sorted in triplicate at 250,000 to 350,000 cells each. According to its frequency, this clonotype is medium-sized. As yet, its antigen is unknown. The CDR3 consists of 15 residues. The germline V gene has CDR1 LGHNA and CDR2 YSLEER. General observations from the study: Compared with CXCR3-negative naive cells, CXCR3-positive naive cells showed more hydrophobic TRB CDR3s.

This TCR came from a human donor in good health. Some clones in this sample may be carry-over from other donors' samples. This chain links TRBV4-3 with TRBJ1-5. Sequences were obtained from naive CXCR3+ CD8+ T cells from blood. Subset specified: CD45RO-CCR7+CD27+CD95- naive CD8+ T cells expressing CXCR3 (TNR3+). This CDR3 reads CASSQGRFSNQPQHF.